One sample yielded the 24 T cell receptor beta chains listed below, sequenced in a study of T cells in Graves' hyperthyroidism and ophthalmopathy. RNA transcripts were the template for amplifying TCR beta CDR3 regions. Initially, a first-round RT-PCR of the TCR CDR3 employed the HTBI primer set. One entry per CDR3 protein, called by TCRdb with MiXCR from the multiplex PCR reads. The profile covers about 640,000 distinct CDR3 sequences, with under 25% appearing a single time and 30% to 40% taken by the ten largest. The sample consisted of blood. The receptors derive from a man younger than 40 with Graves' ophthalmopathy.

This clonotype was seen many times. The chain recombines TRBV5-1 with TRBJ1-1; 9 bases align to TRBD1. Germline V CDR1 and CDR2: SGHRS, YFSETQ. V lost 4 bases, J lost 7 bases, and 2 bases stayed unmatched. CDR3 length equals 12 residues. The CDR3 sequence: CASSVGQGEAFF. The CDR3 coding sequence is TGCGCCAGCAGCGTGGGACAGGGTGAAGCTTTCTTT.

This clonotype appeared many times. The chain joins TRBV11-2 to TRBJ1-1; no clear D. The germline V gene has CDR1 SGHAT and CDR2 FQNNGV. With 0 bases removed from V and 2 bases from J, the gap between germline ends came to 13 bases. The CDR3 contains 16 residues. In DNA form, the CDR3 reads TGTGCCAGCAGCTTAGATAGGCGGCGAGTTAACACTGAAGCTTTCTTT. It encodes CASSLDRRRVNTEAFF.

This clonotype showed up many times. The chain's CDR3 is CASSTWTGSNSPLHF. CDR3 coding DNA: TGTGCCAGCAGCACCTGGACAGGGTCGAATTCACCCCTCCACTTT. V is TRBV5-4 and J is TRBJ1-6, with 8 nucleotides matching TRBD1. Germline V CDR1 and CDR2: SGHNT, YYREEE (reference sequence). The trim removed 4 bases at V and 7 bases at J, leaving 7 bases unmatched. The CDR3 consists of 15 residues. Filled out from reference TRBV5-4 and TRBJ1-6, the complete variable domain reads ETGVTQSPTHLIKTRGQQVTLRCSSQSGHNTVSWYQQALGQGPQFIFQYYREEENGRGNFPPRFSGLQFPNYSSELNVNALELDDSALYLCASSTWTGSNSPLHFGNGTRLTVT.

This clonotype was found many times. J is TRBJ1-1 and V is TRBV30; no firm D call. This CDR3 has 13 residues. Trimming removed 4 bases from V and 0 bases from J, with 9 bases in between. Germline V gene sequence: CDR1 GTSNPN, CDR2 SVGIG (reference sequence). The CDR3 bases are TGTGCCTGGATCCGGGCGCTGAACACTGAAGCTTTCTTT. Translation: CAWIRALNTEAFF.

The chain has TRBV20-1 and TRBJ2-1; tentative D call: TRBD2 (6 bases). The V end lost 4 bases, the J end lost 2 bases, and 21 bases lay between the germline ends. Germline CDR1 reads DFQATT; CDR2 reads SNEGSKA (reference sequence). The CDR3 loop spans 17 amino acids. This CDR3 is CSATPLRGMGTYNEQFF. The DNA of the CDR3 is TGCAGTGCTACCCCACTGCGGGGAATGGGAACCTACAATGAGCAGTTCTTC.

The V and J genes are TRBV6-1 and TRBJ2-7; D is perhaps TRBD1 (5 bases). This CDR3 spans 13 amino acids. Germline CDR1 reads MNHNS; CDR2 reads SASEGT. The V and J ends lost 6 bases and 3 bases respectively, with 12 bases between them. CDR3 amino acids: CASSSDSYYEQYF. Here the CDR3 DNA reads TGTGCCAGCAGCTCCGACAGCTACTACGAGCAGTACTTC.

This clonotype appeared many times. The chain joins TRBV28 to TRBJ2-3; D remains unclear. Per the germline V gene, CDR1 is MDHEN and CDR2 is SYDVKM. The CDR3 runs to 14 residues. Trimming took 5 bases from V and 5 from J, leaving 14 bases between them. The chain's CDR3 is CASSLPSLRDTQYF. The CDR3 bases are TGTGCCAGCAGTCTCCCATCCCTCCGAGATACGCAGTATTTT. Full variable domain (remainder filled in from reference TRBV28 and TRBJ2-3): DVKVTQSSRYLVKRTGEKVFLECVQDMDHENMFWYRQDPGLGLRLIYFSYDVKMKEKGDIPEGYSVSREKKERFSLILESASTNQTSMYLCASSLPSLRDTQYFGPGTRLTVL.

There are many counts of this clonotype. The V gene is TRBV2, the J gene TRBJ2-3; 7 bases fit TRBD1. The germline V gene has CDR1 SNHLY and CDR2 FYNNEI. V shed 6 bases, J shed 2 bases, and the junction held 11 bases outside the gene matches. This CDR3 region has 16 residues. CDR3 loop: CASRFGQALLTDTQYF. CDR3 nucleotide sequence: TGTGCCAGCAGATTCGGACAGGCCCTACTCACAGATACGCAGTATTTT. The complete variable domain, with remaining parts taken from reference TRBV2 and TRBJ2-3, reads EPEVTQTPSHQVTQMGQEVILRCVPISNHLYFYWYRQILGQKVEFLVSFYNNEISEKSEIFDDQFSVERPDGSNFTLKIRSTKLEDSAMYFCASRFGQALLTDTQYFGPGTRLTVL.

This clonotype was seen a few times. This chain links TRBV24-1 with TRBJ2-1; either TRBD1 or TRBD2 may fit D (5 bases each). The CDR3 length is 13 residues. Between the trimmed V and J ends, which lost 1 base and 8 bases, there was a span of 8 bases. Germline V gene lookup returns CDR1 KGHDR and CDR2 SFDVKD. CDR3 bases: TGTGCCACCAGTGATTTCACGGGACATGAGCAGTTCTTC. Amino acids: CATSDFTGHEQFF.

The chain recombines TRBV29-1 with TRBJ2-7; 8 nucleotides match TRBD2. CDR1 SQVTM and CDR2 ANQGSEA come from the germline V gene. The ends lost 1 base at V and 4 bases at J; junction bases unmatched: 18. The CDR3 has 18 amino acids. CDR3 protein: CSVEARGHSTGGPYEQYF. The CDR3 DNA is TGCAGCGTTGAAGCCAGGGGACACTCCACGGGAGGGCCTTACGAGCAGTACTTC.

The rearrangement uses TRBV12-3 or TRBV12-4 and TRBJ1-2; no clear D. V lost 1 base, J lost 4 bases, and 16 bases lay in between. The CDR3 is made up of 16 amino acids. Here the CDR3 reads CASSLGLRGGRYGYTF. DNA of the CDR3: TGTGCCAGCAGTTTAGGGTTGCGGGGAGGTCGCTATGGCTACACCTTC.

This clonotype has a count of ten or more. The chain recombines TRBV18 with TRBJ2-1, with D perhaps matching TRBD1 or TRBD2 (5 bases each). With 2 bases removed from V and 7 bases from J, the gap between germline ends came to 15 bases. The CDR3 has 15 amino acids. CDR1 KGHSH and CDR2 LQKENI come from the germline V gene. The CDR3 sequence: CASSPLGTPGNEQFF. In DNA form, the CDR3 reads TGTGCCAGCTCACCATTAGGGACGCCCGGGAATGAGCAGTTCTTC.

The chain has TRBV25-1 and TRBJ2-3; possibly TRBD2 for D (6 bases). This CDR3 region has 17 residues. The V gene lost 2 bases and the J gene lost 0 bases, with 15 bases spanning the gap. Germline V gene lookup returns CDR1 MGHDK and CDR2 SYGVNS. The DNA of the CDR3 is TGTGCCAGCAGTGAAAGGAGGGTAGCGGCTAGCACAGATACGCAGTATTTT. Amino acids: CASSERRVAASTDTQYF.

This clonotype showed up just a few times. This chain connects TRBV16 to TRBJ1-1, with no clear D. V lost 1 base and J 5 bases, leaving 11 bases between the germline ends. From germline, CDR1 is KGHSY and CDR2 FQNENV. CDR3 length: 14 amino acids. The CDR3 sequence is CASSQWVKGTEAFF. The CDR3 coding sequence is TGTGCCAGCAGCCAATGGGTCAAGGGAACTGAAGCTTTCTTT.

The sample holds many counts of this clonotype. The CDR3 DNA follows: TGTGCCAGCACTCGATCCGGGACGTCCTACGAGCAGTACTTC. Protein product: CASTRSGTSYEQYF. This rearrangement joins TRBV27 to TRBJ2-7; D is perhaps TRBD1 or TRBD2 (5 bases each). V was cut by 7 bases and J by 1 base, with 14 bases left in between. CDR3 length: 14 amino acids. CDR1 MNHEY and CDR2 SMNVEV come from the germline V gene (reference sequence).

This chain links TRBV5-1 with TRBJ2-5; 7 nucleotides agree with TRBD2. This CDR3 contains 17 residues. In germline, CDR1 is SGHRS, CDR2 YFSETQ. The V gene end was trimmed by 3 bases and the J gene end by 2 bases; junction bases not matched to a gene: 13. This CDR3 reads CASSSTGGWTSQETQYF. DNA for the CDR3: TGCGCCAGCAGCTCAACCGGGGGATGGACTAGTCAAGAGACCCAGTACTTC.

This clonotype came up many times. The rearrangement joins TRBV11-2 to TRBJ2-1; 13 nucleotides match TRBD2. This CDR3 region has 14 residues. J gave up 10 bases and V 5 bases, and 5 bases lay outside the gene matches. The V gene's germline CDR1 is SGHAT and CDR2 FQNNGV. The CDR3 region is CASSLGLAGTEQFF. The DNA for the CDR3 is TGTGCCAGCAGCCTGGGACTAGCGGGGACGGAGCAGTTCTTC.

This clonotype has a handful of counts. The chain carries TRBV4-1 and TRBJ2-7, with D unresolved. CDR3 length equals 14 residues. Trimming took off 0 bases at V and 4 bases at J, with 10 bases between the two ends. The germline CDR1 and CDR2 sequences are MGHRA and YSYEKL. This CDR3 is CASSQDHRPYEQYF. The CDR3 DNA reads as TGCGCCAGCAGCCAAGATCACAGACCTTACGAGCAGTACTTC.

This clonotype has just a few counts. The chain joins TRBV7-9 to TRBJ2-2, with D maybe TRBD1 (5 bases). Per the germline V gene, CDR1 is SEHNR and CDR2 is FQNEAQ (reference sequence). Trimming shortened V by 6 bases and J by 4 bases, and 12 bases separated the two germline ends. CDR3 length equals 14 residues. The chain's CDR3 is CASRYQGSTGELFF. The CDR3 DNA reads TGTGCCAGCAGATACCAGGGTAGCACCGGGGAGCTGTTTTTT.

The V gene is TRBV5-6, the J gene TRBJ2-3; a weak D match, TRBD2 (5 bases). Germline V lookup: CDR1 SGHDT, CDR2 YYEEEE. The CDR3 has 14 amino acids. The ends were cut back, 0 bases at V and 10 bases at J, with 15 bases in the middle. The CDR3 DNA follows: TGTGCCAGCAGCTTGGCCGTCTTTCCGGGATCGCAGTATTTT. Residues: CASSLAVFPGSQYF.

This sequence joins TRBV12-3 or TRBV12-4 and TRBJ2-1; 7 bases line up with TRBD1. V shed 2 bases, J shed 8 bases, and the junction held 3 bases outside the gene matches. This CDR3 has 13 residues. CDR3 DNA: TGTGCCAGCAGTTTATTACAGGGGCATGAGCAGTTCTTC. It specifies CASSLLQGHEQFF.

This clonotype turned up a few times. The chain has TRBV9 and TRBJ2-5, with 10 bases aligning to TRBD2. The CDR3 covers 15 residues. Germline V CDR1 and CDR2: SGDLS, YYNGEE. V lost 0 bases and J lost 5; bases outside the gene matches: 4. The CDR3 DNA reads TGTGCCAGCAGCGTAGGCCCAGCGGGAGGGGAGACCCAGTACTTC. It codes for CASSVGPAGGETQYF.

The chain is built from TRBV11-2 and TRBJ2-7; D could derive from TRBD1 or TRBD2 (5 bases each). V dropped 2 bases and J dropped 1 base, with 12 bases sitting between them. Germline loops: CDR1 SGHAT, CDR2 FQNNGV. The CDR3 is 15 residues long. The CDR3 region has the DNA TGTGCCAGCAGCTTAAGCCGGGGCGGGTCCTACGAGCAGTACTTC. This translates into CASSLSRGGSYEQYF.

This clonotype was counted ten times or more. V and J are TRBV5-6 and TRBJ2-5, with no clear D. The CDR3 runs 15 residues. V was pared by 0 bases and J by 1 base, with 10 bases between. Germline V gene sequence: CDR1 SGHDT, CDR2 YYEEEE. DNA of the CDR3: TGTGCCAGCAGCTTGGAACAGTCGACCCAAGAGACCCAGTACTTC. Its protein product is CASSLEQSTQETQYF.